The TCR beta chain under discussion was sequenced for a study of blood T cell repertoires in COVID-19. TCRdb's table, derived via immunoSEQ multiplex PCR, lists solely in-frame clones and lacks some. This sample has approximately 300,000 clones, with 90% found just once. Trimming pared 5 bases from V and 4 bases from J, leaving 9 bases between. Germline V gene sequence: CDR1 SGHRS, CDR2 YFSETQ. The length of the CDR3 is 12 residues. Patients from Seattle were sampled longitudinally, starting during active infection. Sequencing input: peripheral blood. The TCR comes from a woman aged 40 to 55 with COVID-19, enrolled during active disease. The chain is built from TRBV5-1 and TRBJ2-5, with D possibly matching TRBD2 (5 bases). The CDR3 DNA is TGCGCCAGCAGTCGCGAGGGAGAGACCCAGTACTTC. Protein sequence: CASSREGETQYF.